This is a list of T cell receptor beta chains from one sample in a study of T cells in narcolepsy. Assay: immunoSEQ multiplex PCR; the TCRdb copy retains only in-frame clones and omits some. The sample yields around 18,000 clones, around 86% seen once. The specimen was memory (CD45RA-) CD4+ T cells from blood. The receptors were sampled from a human donor in good health. Each CDR3 is given without its conserved first and last residue.

12 | TRBJ2-7 | TRBV6-6 | ASSPARDYYEQY
12 | TRBJ2-7 | TRBV10-3 | AISGRDAAYEQY
12 | TRBJ1-1 | TRBV18 | ASSPPLGGTEAF
17 | TRBJ2-1 | TRBV19 | ASSIRAVGLAGDLNEQF
16 | TRBJ2-1 | TRBV5-1 | ASSLATGTGHSYNEQF
11 | TRBJ1-1 | TRBV11-2 | ASSLAKKTEAF
13 | TRBJ2-1 | TRBV19 | ASSMFRGNWYEQF
14 | TRBJ1-1 | TRBV5-1 | ASSPWTGVLNTEAF
9 | TRBJ2-5 | TRBV6-5 | ASSYLETQY
13 | TRBJ1-2 | TRBV18 | ASSPSGTGTYGYT
9 | TRBJ1-1 | TRBV6-1 | ASIDNGPAF
13 | TRBJ1-6 | TRBV2 | ASSDRTGANSPLH
13 | TRBJ2-2 | TRBV19 | ASSSGGRVTGELF
13 | TRBJ2-7 | TRBV5-4 | ASSFRDRGSYEQY
11 | TRBJ1-1 | TRBV7-9 | ASSLEGGTEAF
11 | TRBJ1-1 | TRBV11-3 | ASRRQGATEAF
16 | TRBJ2-3 | TRBV14 | ASSQDRGLAGGTDTQY
16 | TRBJ2-3 | TRBV28 | ASSSIGTLSKSTDTQY
16 | TRBJ1-1 | TRBV7-9 | ASSLEGTAEIMNTEAF
13 | TRBJ2-2 | TRBV7-9 | ASSFGGGGTGELF
14 | TRBJ2-1 | TRBV9 | ASSPRAHGTHNEQF
13 | TRBJ2-7 | TRBV6-5 | ASSSTGQGVYEQY
13 | TRBJ2-7 | TRBV7-2 | ASSLGGTGFAEQY
11 | TRBJ2-7 | TRBV5-6 | ASSLQGIYEQY
10 | TRBJ1-1 | TRBV6-1 | ASSERGIRAF